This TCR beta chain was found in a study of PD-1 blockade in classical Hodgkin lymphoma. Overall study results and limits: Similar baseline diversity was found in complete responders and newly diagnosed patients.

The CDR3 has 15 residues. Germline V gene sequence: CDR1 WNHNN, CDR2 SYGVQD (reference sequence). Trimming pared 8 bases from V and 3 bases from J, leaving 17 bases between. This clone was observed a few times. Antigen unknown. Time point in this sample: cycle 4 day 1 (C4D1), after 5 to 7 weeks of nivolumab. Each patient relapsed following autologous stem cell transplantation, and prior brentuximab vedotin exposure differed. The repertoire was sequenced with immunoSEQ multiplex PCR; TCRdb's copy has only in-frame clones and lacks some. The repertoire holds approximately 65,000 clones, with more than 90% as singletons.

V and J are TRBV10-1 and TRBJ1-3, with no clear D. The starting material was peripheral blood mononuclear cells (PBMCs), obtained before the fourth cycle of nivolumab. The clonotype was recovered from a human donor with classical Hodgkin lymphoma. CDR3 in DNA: TGCGCCAGCTACGGCCCTGGCGTGCGTGGAAACACCATATATTTT. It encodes CASYGPGVRGNTIYF.